Listed below are T cell receptor beta chains from one sample, sequenced in a study of CD8 T cells in Susac syndrome. TCRdb passed the immunoSEQ multiplex PCR reads through MiXCR, listing each CDR3 protein once. The data hold approximately 150,000 distinct CDR3 sequences, with about 91% observed a single time. Specimen: CD4+ T cells from PBMCs. The receptor set was obtained from a human donor in good health. Both conserved end residues are part of each CDR3. A D gene is named only where the DNA matches it firmly. The size of a clone is reported for some rows only, either as once, few or many, or as a class for expanded clones.

v_call	clone_size	j_call	d_call	cdr3_nt	cdr3_aa
TRBV27	-	TRBJ2-5	-	TGTGCCAGCAGTTTAAATCGGCTAAGGGAGACCCAGTACTTC	CASSLNRLRETQYF
TRBV5-6	-	TRBJ2-5	TRBD1	TGTGCCAGCAGCTTGTACGGGACAGGGGAAGAGACCCAGTACTTC	CASSLYGTGEETQYF
TRBV14	few	TRBJ2-3	-	TGTGCCAGCAGCCACGGGGATACGCAGTATTTT	CASSHGDTQYF
TRBV19	once	TRBJ1-5	-	TGTGCCAGTAGTATATCGACAGCTCGTTATAGCAATCAGCCCCAGCATTTT	CASSISTARYSNQPQHF
TRBV24-1	-	TRBJ2-7	TRBD2	TGTGCCACCGCTAGCGGGAGGGCCTACGAGCAGTACTTC	CATASGRAYEQYF
TRBV18	-	TRBJ2-3	TRBD1	TGTGCCAGCTCACCACAGGGGGCCACAGATACGCAGTATTTT	CASSPQGATDTQYF
TRBV7-3	-	TRBJ2-1	-	TGTGCCAGCAGCCTCGGCCCCGGCTCCTACAATGAGCAGTTCTTC	CASSLGPGSYNEQFF
TRBV11-2	-	TRBJ2-1	-	TGTGCCAGCAGCCCAGGTGTCTCTTACAATGAGCAGTTCTTC	CASSPGVSYNEQFF
TRBV12-3/TRBV12-4	-	TRBJ2-2	-	TGTGCCAGCAGTCCCCGGGGGCTGAGCGGGGAGCTGTTTTTT	CASSPRGLSGELFF
TRBV29-1	-	TRBJ2-1	-	TGCAGCGTTGCGGGGGGCAATTACAATGAGCAGTTCTTC	CSVAGGNYNEQFF
TRBV29-1	-	TRBJ2-3	TRBD1	TGCAGCGTTGATTACAGGGGGCAAGATACGCAGTATTTT	CSVDYRGQDTQYF
TRBV29-1	-	TRBJ2-3	-	TGCAGCGTTCAAGATACGCAGTATTTT	CSVQDTQYF
TRBV29-1	-	TRBJ1-3	-	TGCAGCGTTGAAGATCGGAAAGGGAGCTCTGGAAACACCATATATTTT	CSVEDRKGSSGNTIYF
TRBV6-2/TRBV6-3	-	TRBJ2-7	-	TGTGCCAGCAGTTACTCGATCCGAACGCAGTACTTC	CASSYSIRTQYF
TRBV7-9	-	TRBJ1-5	TRBD1	TGTGCCAGCAGCTCAGGGGGGGACCGAAGTCAGCCCCAGCATTTT	CASSSGGDRSQPQHF
TRBV18	-	TRBJ1-5	-	TGTGCCAGCTCTTACCGGGGCCCCTCGTCTCAGCCCCAGCATTTT	CASSYRGPSSQPQHF
TRBV5-6	-	TRBJ2-7	-	TGTGCCAGCAGCTGGGACGGAGAGCAGTACTTC	CASSWDGEQYF
TRBV5-6	-	TRBJ1-2	TRBD1	TGTGCCAGCAGCCCTCGGACAGGGGGCACCTATGGCTACACCTTC	CASSPRTGGTYGYTF
TRBV12-3/TRBV12-4	-	TRBJ2-5	TRBD2	TGTGCCAGCAGTTTATGGACTAGCGGAGGAGAGACCCAGTACTTC	CASSLWTSGGETQYF
TRBV14	-	TRBJ1-1	TRBD1	TGTGCCAGCAGCCACTGGACAGGGTGGGGAGGTGGCACTGAAGCTTTCTTT	CASSHWTGWGGGTEAFF
TRBV6-5	-	TRBJ2-7	-	TGTGCCAGCAGTACAAATGCTGCTACCTACGAGCAGTACTTC	CASSTNAATYEQYF
TRBV6-5	-	TRBJ1-2	-	TGTGCCAGCAGTTACTCAGGGGTTACTCCCTATGGCTACACCTTC	CASSYSGVTPYGYTF
TRBV19	-	TRBJ1-5	-	TGTGCCAGTAGCCCGGGGGGCCGAGGCAATCAGCCCCAGCATTTT	CASSPGGRGNQPQHF
TRBV5-1	-	TRBJ2-3	TRBD1	TGCGCCAGCAGCCCCGGACAGGGTGGAGATACGCAGTATTTT	CASSPGQGGDTQYF
TRBV14	-	TRBJ2-2	TRBD2	TGTGCCAGCAGCCAAGATAGAAGCGGGAGCTGGGCCGGGGAGCTGTTTTTT	CASSQDRSGSWAGELFF
TRBV2	few	TRBJ2-7	-	TGTGCCAGCAGGAACAACTACGAGCAGTACTTC	CASRNNYEQYF
TRBV3-1	-	TRBJ2-1	TRBD1	TGTGCCAGCAGCCAGTTGGGGGGCAGGGGGCAAGCAATGGGTCGGTTCTTC	CASSQLGGRGQAMGRFF
TRBV28	-	TRBJ1-5	TRBD1	TGTGCCAGCAGGGCTCCGGGACAGGGGACGCCCCAGCATTTT	CASRAPGQGTPQHF
TRBV3-1	once	TRBJ1-1	TRBD1	TGTGCCAGCAGGAACCGGGACAGGGTGGGGAACACTGAAGCTTTCTTT	CASRNRDRVGNTEAFF
TRBV4-3	-	TRBJ2-2	-	TGCGCCAGCAGCCAAAAGGCGGCGGAGGGGTGGACCGGGGAGCTGTTTTTT	CASSQKAAEGWTGELFF
TRBV27	-	TRBJ1-6	-	TGTGCCAGCGGTTACGGGAATAATTCACCCCTCCACTTT	CASGYGNNSPLHF
TRBV19	-	TRBJ1-5	-	TGTGCCAGTAGTCTACTCCCAAATCAGCCCCAGCATTTT	CASSLLPNQPQHF
TRBV3-1	-	TRBJ2-7	-	TGTGCCAGCAGCCCGCCCGGTCCCTCCTACGAGCAGTACTTC	CASSPPGPSYEQYF
TRBV7-9	-	TRBJ2-2	TRBD1	TGTGCCAGCAGCCGCCGACAGGGGGCGAGCGGGGAGCTGTTTTTT	CASSRRQGASGELFF
TRBV7-9	-	TRBJ1-1	-	TGTGCCAGCAGCCTTTTTGCGGGCACTGAAGCTTTCTTT	CASSLFAGTEAFF
TRBV14	-	TRBJ2-7	TRBD1	TGTGCCAGCAGCCAAGACCTCGGGACAGTCTACGAGCAGTACTTC	CASSQDLGTVYEQYF
TRBV5-8	-	TRBJ1-4	-	TGTGCCAGCAGTAGGAGCTCGGAAAAACTGTTTTTT	CASSRSSEKLFF
TRBV3-1	-	TRBJ2-5	TRBD2	TGTGCCAGCAGCCCCGGGACTAGCGGAGGGACCCAGTACTTC	CASSPGTSGGTQYF
TRBV11-2	-	TRBJ2-7	-	TGTGCCAGCAGCTTAGGTTCGAGCACCTACGAGCAGTACTTC	CASSLGSSTYEQYF
TRBV6-5	-	TRBJ2-1	TRBD2	TGTGCCAGCAGTTACGGGGGAGGGCCATTAGGAGAGCAGTTCTTC	CASSYGGGPLGEQFF
TRBV20-1	-	TRBJ2-7	TRBD2	TGCAGTGCTAGAGTAAGACTAGCGGAGGGCGAGCAGTACTTC	CSARVRLAEGEQYF
TRBV5-1	once	TRBJ1-1	-	TGCGCCAGCAGCCAATGGGACCCGACGAACACTGAAGCTTTCTTT	CASSQWDPTNTEAFF
TRBV20-1	-	TRBJ2-1	-	TGCAGTGCTAGTAAGGGCCTAGGCTCCTACAATGAGCAGTTCTTC	CSASKGLGSYNEQFF
TRBV11-2	-	TRBJ2-5	-	TGTGCCAGCGACCCCGAAGGGAGAAGCGGGCCAGAGACCCAGTACTTC	CASDPEGRSGPETQYF